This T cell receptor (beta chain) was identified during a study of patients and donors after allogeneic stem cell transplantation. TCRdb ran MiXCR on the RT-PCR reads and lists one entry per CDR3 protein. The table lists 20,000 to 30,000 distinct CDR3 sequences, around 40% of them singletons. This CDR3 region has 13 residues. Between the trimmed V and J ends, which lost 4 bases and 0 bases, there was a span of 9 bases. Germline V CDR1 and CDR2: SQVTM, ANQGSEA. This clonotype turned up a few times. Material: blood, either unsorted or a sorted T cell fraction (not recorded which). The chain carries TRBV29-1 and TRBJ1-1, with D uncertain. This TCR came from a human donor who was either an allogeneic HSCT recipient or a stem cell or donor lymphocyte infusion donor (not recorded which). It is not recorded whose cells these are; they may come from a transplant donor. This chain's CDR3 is CSVAEQLNTEAFF. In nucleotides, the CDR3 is TGCAGCGTTGCTGAACAGCTGAACACTGAAGCTTTCTTT.